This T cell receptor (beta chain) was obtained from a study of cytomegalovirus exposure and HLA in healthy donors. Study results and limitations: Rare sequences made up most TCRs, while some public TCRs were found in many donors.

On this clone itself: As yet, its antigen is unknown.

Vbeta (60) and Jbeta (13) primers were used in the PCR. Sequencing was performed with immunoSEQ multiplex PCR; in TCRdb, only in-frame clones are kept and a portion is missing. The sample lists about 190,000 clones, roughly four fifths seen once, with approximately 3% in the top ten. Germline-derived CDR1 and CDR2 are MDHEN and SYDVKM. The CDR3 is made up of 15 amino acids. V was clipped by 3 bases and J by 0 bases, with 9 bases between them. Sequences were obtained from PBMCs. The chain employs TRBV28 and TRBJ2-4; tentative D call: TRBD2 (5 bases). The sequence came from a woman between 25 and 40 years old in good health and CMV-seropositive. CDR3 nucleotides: TGTGCCAGCAGTTTGGGCGGGCTAGCCAAAAACATTCAGTACTTC. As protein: CASSLGGLAKNIQYF.